This TCR beta chain was documented in a study of blood T cell repertoires in COVID-19. Study summary: Both acute and convalescent COVID-19 samples were obtained from the United States, Italy and Spain.

The CDR3 runs to 13 residues. The ends were cut back, 7 bases at V and 8 bases at J, with 17 bases in the middle. Per the germline V gene, CDR1 is MNHEY and CDR2 is SVGAGI. TCRdb's table, derived via immunoSEQ multiplex PCR, lists solely in-frame clones and lacks some. The table has about 380,000 clones, roughly 85% seen once. This receptor was obtained from a woman aged 18-29 years with acute or convalescent COVID-19. The chain carries TRBV6-5 and TRBJ1-1, with D possibly matching TRBD1 (5 bases). The sample was peripheral blood. The CDR3 DNA sequence: TGTGCCAGCACCCCTACCGGGGGGAGGGAAGCTTTCTTT. It encodes CASTPTGGREAFF.